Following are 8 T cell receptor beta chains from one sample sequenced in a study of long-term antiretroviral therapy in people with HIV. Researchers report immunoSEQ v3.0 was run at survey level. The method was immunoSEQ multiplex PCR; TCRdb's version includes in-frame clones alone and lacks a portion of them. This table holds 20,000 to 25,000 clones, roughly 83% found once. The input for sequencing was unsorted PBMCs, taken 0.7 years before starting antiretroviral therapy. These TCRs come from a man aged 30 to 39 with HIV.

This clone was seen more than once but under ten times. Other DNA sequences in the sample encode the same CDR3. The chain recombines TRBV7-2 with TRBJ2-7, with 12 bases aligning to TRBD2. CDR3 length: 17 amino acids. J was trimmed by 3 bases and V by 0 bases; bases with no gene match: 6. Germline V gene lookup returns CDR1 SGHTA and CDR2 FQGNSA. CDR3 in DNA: TGTGCCAGCAGCTTAGCCCCCCTAGCGGGGGGGCACTACGAGCAGTACTTC. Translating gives CASSLAPLAGGHYEQYF.

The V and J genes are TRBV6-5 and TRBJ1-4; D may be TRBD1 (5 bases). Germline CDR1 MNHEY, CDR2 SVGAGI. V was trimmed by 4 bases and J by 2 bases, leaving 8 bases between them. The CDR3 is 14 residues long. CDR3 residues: CASSLTDTNEKLFF. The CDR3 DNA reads TGTGCCAGCAGTTTGACAGATACTAATGAAAAACTGTTTTTT.

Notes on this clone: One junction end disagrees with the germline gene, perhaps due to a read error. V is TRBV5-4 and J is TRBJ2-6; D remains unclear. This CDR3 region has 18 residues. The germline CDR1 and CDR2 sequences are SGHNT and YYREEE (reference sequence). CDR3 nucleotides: TGTGCCACCAGCGAGTTTTTGACACCTTACTCTGGGGCCAACGTCCTGACTTTC. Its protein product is CATSEFLTPYSGANVLTF.

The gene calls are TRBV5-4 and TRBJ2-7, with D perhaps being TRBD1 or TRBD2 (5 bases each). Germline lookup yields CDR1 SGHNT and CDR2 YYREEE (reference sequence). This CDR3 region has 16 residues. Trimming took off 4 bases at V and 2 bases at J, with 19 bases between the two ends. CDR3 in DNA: TGTGCCAGCAGCACAACCCCGGGACGGTCAACCTACGAGCAGTACTTC. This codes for CASSTTPGRSTYEQYF. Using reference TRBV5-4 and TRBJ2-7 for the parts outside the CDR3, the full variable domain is ETGVTQSPTHLIKTRGQQVTLRCSSQSGHNTVSWYQQALGQGPQFIFQYYREEENGRGNFPPRFSGLQFPNYSSELNVNALELDDSALYLCASSTTPGRSTYEQYFGPGTRLTVT.

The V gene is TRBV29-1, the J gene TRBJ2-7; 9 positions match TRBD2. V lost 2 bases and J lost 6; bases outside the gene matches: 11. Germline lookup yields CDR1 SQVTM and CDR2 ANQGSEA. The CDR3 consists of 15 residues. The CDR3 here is CSVETPRGGVGEQYF. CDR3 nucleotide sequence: TGCAGCGTTGAAACCCCGCGGGGGGGAGTAGGCGAGCAGTACTTC.

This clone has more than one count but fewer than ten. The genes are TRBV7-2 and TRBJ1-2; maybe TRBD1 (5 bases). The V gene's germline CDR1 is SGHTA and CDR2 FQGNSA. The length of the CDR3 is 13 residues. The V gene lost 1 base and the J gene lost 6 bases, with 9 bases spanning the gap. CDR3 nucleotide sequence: TGTGCCAGCAGCTTAGAGCCCAGGGATGGCTACACCTTC. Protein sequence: CASSLEPRDGYTF.

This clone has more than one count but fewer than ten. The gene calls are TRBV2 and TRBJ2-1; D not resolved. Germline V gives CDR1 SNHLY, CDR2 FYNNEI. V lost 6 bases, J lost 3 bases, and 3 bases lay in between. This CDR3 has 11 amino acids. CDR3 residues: CASSHYNEQFF. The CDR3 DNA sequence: TGTGCCAGCAGCCACTACAATGAGCAGTTCTTC.

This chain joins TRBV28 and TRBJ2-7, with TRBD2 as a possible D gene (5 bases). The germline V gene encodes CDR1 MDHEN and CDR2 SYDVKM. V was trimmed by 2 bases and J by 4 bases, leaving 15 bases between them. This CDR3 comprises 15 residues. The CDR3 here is CASSLGLGIEYEQYF. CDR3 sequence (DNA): TGTGCCAGCAGTTTAGGACTCGGGATCGAATACGAGCAGTACTTC.